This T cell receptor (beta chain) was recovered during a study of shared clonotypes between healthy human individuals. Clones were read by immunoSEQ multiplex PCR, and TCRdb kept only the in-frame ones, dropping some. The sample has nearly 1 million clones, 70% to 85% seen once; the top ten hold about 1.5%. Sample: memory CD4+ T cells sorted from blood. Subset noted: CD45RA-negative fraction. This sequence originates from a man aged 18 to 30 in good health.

The CDR3 region has the DNA TGTGCCAGCAGTTTGGCCAGGACCTACTGGCTTCCTGGCACAGATACGCAGTATTTT. Translation gives CASSLARTYWLPGTDTQYF. This chain links TRBV28 with TRBJ2-3; no firm D call. Looked up from germline, CDR1 is MDHEN and CDR2 is SYDVKM. V dropped 3 bases and J dropped 1 base, with 23 bases sitting between them. The CDR3 loop spans 19 amino acids.